This T cell receptor (beta chain) was obtained from a study of control samples from healthy donors and cancer patients. The repertoire was sequenced with immunoSEQ multiplex PCR; TCRdb's copy has only in-frame clones and lacks some. Found here are approximately 170,000 clones, just over 85% of them singletons; the top ten hold roughly 5%. The length of the CDR3 is 16 residues. The germline CDR1 and CDR2 sequences are MNHEY and SVGAGI. J gave up 5 bases and V 4 bases, and 12 bases lay outside the gene matches. The sample taken for sequencing was blood. This chain links TRBV6-5 with TRBJ2-5, with 8 bases that match TRBD2. This TCR derives from a woman aged 25 to 45 in good health. The CDR3 region has the DNA TGTGCCAGCAGTTCCTCTGGGGTAGCGGGGTGGGAGACCCAGTACTTC. Translation gives CASSSSGVAGWETQYF.